Listed here are 24 T cell receptor beta chains from one sample, sequenced in a study of blood T cells in healthy people across ages. The second PCR ran roughly 6 to 11 cycles with a sample-barcoded 5' primer and J-beta primers. TCRdb processed the 5' RACE reads anew with MiXCR; each CDR3 protein has one entry. The sample contains some 760,000 distinct CDR3 sequences, roughly 25% of which appear only once. The same sample was also studied in work on T cells of mothers and their children.

The specimen was blood. The source is a boy aged 10-17 years in good health.

This clonotype was counted a single time. The V and J genes are TRBV20-1 and TRBJ2-5; the match to TRBD1 covers 11 bases. The J call may not be correct, given that the DNA end is closer to TRBJ2-7. The CDR3 has 14 residues. Germline assignment: CDR1 DFQATT and CDR2 SNEGSKA (reference sequence). CDR3 in amino acids: CSAEGTGGSYEQYF. Written as DNA, the CDR3 is TGCAGTGCTGAAGGGACAGGGGGAAGCTACGAGCAGTACTTC.

This clonotype was seen more than once but under ten times. The V gene is TRBV12-3 or TRBV12-4, the J gene TRBJ2-7; the match to TRBD1 covers 8 bases. V was pared by 6 bases and J by 0 bases, with 4 bases of the junction left unmatched. The length of the CDR3 is 14 residues. The CDR3 region has the DNA TGTGCCAGCAGCTGGACAGGGACCTCCTACGAGCAGTACTTC. It encodes CASSWTGTSYEQYF.

This clonotype showed up just a few times. CDR3 region: CASSALGLAGVSEQFF. The DNA of the CDR3 is TGTGCCAGCAGCGCCCTGGGGCTAGCGGGAGTCAGTGAGCAGTTCTTC. The chain recombines TRBV21-1 with TRBJ2-1; the table's D call, TRBD2, has no DNA check behind it. TRBV21-1 is listed as a pseudogene. CDR3 length equals 16 residues.

The V gene is TRBV7-9, the J gene TRBJ2-3; D gene ambiguous. The CDR3 is made up of 15 amino acids. The germline V gene has CDR1 SEHNR and CDR2 FQNEAQ (reference sequence). Deletions cut 1 base from V and 0 bases from J, with 8 bases between. The CDR3: CASSLGVGSTDTQYF. The CDR3, as DNA: TGTGCCAGCAGCTTAGGCGTCGGTAGCACAGATACGCAGTATTTT.

J is TRBJ2-1 and V is TRBV29-1; TRBD2 is a possible D gene (6 bases). V lost 7 bases, J lost 6 bases, and 19 bases lay in between. The CDR3 is made up of 14 amino acids. Germline-derived CDR1 and CDR2 are SQVTM and ANQGSEA. As DNA, the CDR3 is TGCAGCGAGACTCGGGACTCGTGGGTCAATGAGCAGTTCTTC. Protein product: CSETRDSWVNEQFF.

The V call is TRBV4-1, the J call TRBJ2-5, with D hard to call. The germline CDR1 and CDR2 sequences are MGHRA and YSYEKL. V gave up 2 bases and J gave up 0 bases, with 4 bases separating them. The CDR3 is 13 residues long. Here the CDR3 DNA reads TGCGCCAGCAGCCAACGTAACCAAGAGACCCAGTACTTC. Translating gives CASSQRNQETQYF.

This clonotype was recorded a few times. The genes are TRBV4-2 and TRBJ2-1, with no clear D. The V end was cut by 0 bases, the J end by 6 bases, with 12 bases between. The CDR3 is made up of 15 amino acids. Germline-derived CDR1 and CDR2 are LGHNA and YNFKEQ. The CDR3 spells CASSQEAQTLNEQFF. CDR3 in DNA: TGTGCCAGCAGCCAAGAGGCCCAAACACTCAATGAGCAGTTCTTC.

V is TRBV5-1 and J is TRBJ2-5; 9 nucleotides align to TRBD1. The germline V gene has CDR1 SGHRS and CDR2 YFSETQ. This CDR3 region has 15 residues. V gave up 4 bases and J gave up 4 bases; unmatched junction bases: 8. The CDR3 here is CASSGGTGLTETQYF. In nucleotides, the CDR3 is TGCGCCAGCAGCGGGGGGACAGGGTTGACAGAGACCCAGTACTTC.

The genes are TRBV28 and TRBJ2-2; no definite D call. The V and J ends lost 0 bases and 6 bases respectively, with 5 bases between them. The CDR3 has 13 amino acids. In germline, CDR1 is MDHEN, CDR2 SYDVKM. The CDR3 protein is CASSLWKAGELFF. The CDR3 DNA is TGTGCCAGCAGTTTATGGAAGGCCGGGGAGCTGTTTTTT.

This chain links TRBV4-3 with TRBJ2-5; D gene unclear. CDR3 length equals 13 residues. The V end lost 0 bases, the J end lost 3 bases, and 5 bases lay between the germline ends. Germline values: CDR1 LGHNA, CDR2 YSLEER. Written as DNA, the CDR3 is TGCGCCAGCAGCCAAGATCTAAAAGAGACCCAGTACTTC. It encodes CASSQDLKETQYF.

The chain links TRBV14 to TRBJ2-5; 7 nucleotides line up with TRBD1. V lost 6 bases, J lost 1 base, and 11 bases stayed unmatched. Germline loops: CDR1 SGHDN, CDR2 FVKESK. The CDR3 sequence is 16 residues long. In DNA form, the CDR3 reads TGTGCCAGCAGACCTTCCCGGGACAGCGGCCAAGAGACCCAGTACTTC. Protein sequence: CASRPSRDSGQETQYF.

This clonotype was counted a few times. The chain recombines TRBV7-9 with TRBJ2-1, with D possibly being TRBD1 (5 bases). Deletions cut 5 bases from V and 0 bases from J, with 11 bases between. Looked up from germline, CDR1 is SEHNR and CDR2 is FQNEAQ (reference sequence). The CDR3 spans 15 residues. The CDR3 DNA reads TGTGCCAGCAGCGAAGGGGCGCGCTCCTACAATGAGCAGTTCTTC. As protein: CASSEGARSYNEQFF.

The rearrangement links TRBV9 to TRBJ2-6, with 8 bases fitting TRBD1. Germline-derived CDR1 and CDR2 are SGDLS and YYNGEE. The CDR3 is made up of 16 amino acids. The V and J ends lost 5 bases and 0 bases, in that order; junction bases with no gene match: 4. CDR3 sequence: CASSPGGLSGANVLTF. The CDR3, as DNA: TGTGCCAGCAGTCCAGGGGGCCTCTCTGGGGCCAACGTCCTGACTTTC.

This clonotype appeared a few times. The chain carries TRBV28 and TRBJ2-5, with D uncertain. V dropped 2 bases and J dropped 6 bases, with 4 bases sitting between them. The CDR3 has 11 amino acids. The V gene's germline CDR1 is MDHEN and CDR2 SYDVKM. This chain's CDR3 is CASSLGKTQYF. CDR3 sequence (DNA): TGTGCCAGCAGTTTAGGGAAGACCCAGTACTTC.

This clonotype occurred once. A far larger clone is off by one base, so a read error is likely. V is TRBV27 and J is TRBJ2-5; D might be TRBD2 (6 bases). The CDR3 contains 12 residues. CDR1 and CDR2 from the germline V gene are MNHEY and SMNVEV (reference sequence). Deletions cut 6 bases from V and 5 bases from J, with 10 bases between. The CDR3 nucleotides read TGTGCCAGCAGCATAAGCGGGGAGACCCAGTACTTC. This codes for CASSISGETQYF.

This clonotype was seen a handful of times. This chain links TRBV20-1 with TRBJ2-3; D could derive from TRBD1 or TRBD2 (6 bases each). The ends were cut back, 0 bases at V and 3 bases at J, with 13 bases in the middle. Germline lookup yields CDR1 DFQATT and CDR2 SNEGSKA (reference sequence). CDR3 length: 15 residues. This CDR3 is CSAREITGRTDTQYF. The DNA for the CDR3 is TGCAGTGCTAGAGAAATAACAGGGAGGACAGATACGCAGTATTTT.

The chain combines TRBV7-9 with TRBJ1-1; D gene uncertain. From germline, CDR1 is SEHNR and CDR2 FQNEAQ (reference sequence). V was cut by 5 bases and J by 3 bases, with 10 bases left in between. This CDR3 region has 13 residues. CDR3 residues: CASSPPSDTEAFF. The CDR3 bases are TGTGCCAGCAGCCCCCCCAGCGACACTGAAGCTTTCTTT.

This clonotype came up a few times. The chain is built from TRBV7-9 and TRBJ2-5, with D perhaps being TRBD1 or TRBD2 (6 bases each). Trimming stripped 4 bases from V and 2 bases from J, with 23 bases between. The CDR3 contains 18 residues. Germline V gene data show CDR1 as SEHNR and CDR2 as FQNEAQ (reference sequence). The CDR3 nucleotides read TGTGCCAGCAGCTCGACCTCTGAGGAGGGGGGTTATCAAGAGACCCAGTACTTC. Residues: CASSSTSEEGGYQETQYF.

This clonotype appeared a few times. V usage is TRBV11-2 and J usage is TRBJ2-5, with 8 bases that match TRBD2. Germline V gene sequence: CDR1 SGHAT, CDR2 FQNNGV. V lost 4 bases and J lost 5; bases outside the gene matches: 9. This CDR3 has 15 residues. The CDR3 DNA reads as TGTGCCAGCAGCTCACTTAGCGGGGCGGGCGAGACCCAGTACTTC. Encoded protein: CASSSLSGAGETQYF.

This clonotype was seen ten or more times. The chain joins TRBV29-1 to TRBJ2-1, with 7 nucleotides matching TRBD2. Germline V gene data show CDR1 as SQVTM and CDR2 as ANQGSEA. This CDR3 has 13 residues. The V and J ends lost 7 bases and 0 bases, in that order; junction bases with no gene match: 3. CDR3 sequence (DNA): TGCAGCGCCCGGGACTACTCCTACAATGAGCAGTTCTTC. It codes for CSARDYSYNEQFF.

The J gene is TRBJ2-1, the V gene TRBV28, with 9 nucleotides matching TRBD2. The CDR3 loop spans 16 amino acids. Germline V gene sequence: CDR1 MDHEN, CDR2 SYDVKM. V lost 4 bases to trimming and J lost 7 bases; unmatched junction nucleotides: 11. CDR3 nucleotides: TGTGCCAGCAGTTCTTTGAGGCGGGGGGGCAGGAATGAGCAGTTCTTC. It encodes CASSSLRRGGRNEQFF.

This clonotype was seen a few times. V gene TRBV4-3 combines with J gene TRBJ2-1, with D unclear. CDR3 size: 18 residues. V dropped 0 bases and J dropped 1 base, with 16 bases sitting between them. The germline CDR1 and CDR2 sequences are LGHNA and YSLEER. CDR3 sequence: CASSQDQTVIPSYNEQFF. CDR3 DNA sequence: TGCGCCAGCAGCCAAGATCAGACGGTAATACCTTCCTACAATGAGCAGTTCTTC.

There are a few counts of this clonotype. The gene calls are TRBV24-1 and TRBJ2-5, with 8 bases that match TRBD2. CDR1 is KGHDR and CDR2 is SFDVKD in the germline V gene. CDR3 size: 15 residues. Losses at the gene ends were 3 bases for V and 3 bases for J; bases not matched to a gene: 5. The CDR3 DNA reads as TGTGCCACCAGTGATGGGACTAGTATGGAAGAGACCCAGTACTTC. Encoded protein: CATSDGTSMEETQYF.

This clonotype has only a few counts. V gene TRBV7-2 combines with J gene TRBJ2-3, with D possibly matching TRBD2 (6 bases). V lost 5 bases and J lost 2, with 14 bases in between. This CDR3 comprises 15 residues. Germline V gene sequence: CDR1 SGHTA, CDR2 FQGNSA. DNA of the CDR3: TGTGCCAGCAGCACCGGGACTTCAATCACAGATACGCAGTATTTT. This translates into CASSTGTSITDTQYF.